A selection of T cell receptor beta chains follows, all from one sample in a study of Tregs in tolerant kidney transplant recipients. Profiling relied on immunoSEQ multiplex PCR, and the TCRdb table lists in-frame clones only, not all of them. Among tens of thousands of clones listed, roughly 84% were seen once. What was sequenced was CD4+ T cells from blood. These receptors all stem from a human donor in good health. The CDR3 runs from the conserved cysteine through the conserved F or W. The order of the fields is J gene, V gene, D gene, clone size, CDR3 DNA, CDR3 protein. The D gene is left open where the match is weak. Size is omitted from some rows. Given values are once, few, many or a class for expanded clones.

TRBJ2-3 TRBV5-1 NA NA TGCGCCAGCAGCTTGTGGAGGGGGACGGATACGCAGTATTTT CASSLWRGTDTQYF
TRBJ1-2 TRBV30 NA few TGTGCCTGGAGTGACCAATCGCTAACGGATTCTAACTATGGCTACACCTTC CAWSDQSLTDSNYGYTF
TRBJ1-4 TRBV4-1 NA NA TGCGCCAGCAGCCAAGATCGGGGCGAGCGGAGGCGTGAAAAACTGTTTTTT CASSQDRGERRREKLFF
TRBJ2-3 TRBV7-2 NA few TGTGCCAGCAGCTTCTGGGGGCGCATAGCAGATACGCAGTATTTT CASSFWGRIADTQYF
TRBJ1-1 TRBV6-1 NA NA TGTGCCAGCAGTGAAGTTGCCGCAGGGGTTACTGAAGCTTTCTTT CASSEVAAGVTEAFF
TRBJ1-6 TRBV13 TRBD1 NA TGTGCCAGCAGCCGCGGGACAGGGGGTTCACCCCTCCACTTT CASSRGTGGSPLHF
TRBJ2-1 TRBV9 NA NA TGTGCCAGCAGTGACTTGCGGAGCTCCTACAATGAGCAGTTCTTC CASSDLRSSYNEQFF
TRBJ2-3 TRBV30 NA few TGTGCCTGGAGCCCGGGGGGCACAGATACGCAGTATTTT CAWSPGGTDTQYF
TRBJ2-5 TRBV30 TRBD1 NA TGTGCCTGCCGCTCCGACAGGGGCTCCCAAGAGACCCAGTACTTC CACRSDRGSQETQYF
TRBJ2-3 TRBV6-5 NA NA TGTGCCAGCAGTTACTCCTTAGATACGCAGTATTTT CASSYSLDTQYF
TRBJ1-2 TRBV7-2 TRBD1 NA TGTGCCAGCAGCGTCCGGGACAGGAACTATGGCTACACCTTC CASSVRDRNYGYTF
TRBJ1-2 TRBV29-1 NA NA TGCAGCGTTGGGACAAACTATGGCTACACCTTC CSVGTNYGYTF
TRBJ1-5 TRBV7-9 TRBD1 NA TGTGCCAGCAGCTTAGACCTGACAGGGGGTCTTAATCAGCCCCAGCATTTT CASSLDLTGGLNQPQHF
TRBJ2-7 TRBV10-3 TRBD2 NA TGTGCCATCAGCCTAGCGGGAGGGGGCTACGAGCAGTACTTC CAISLAGGGYEQYF
TRBJ2-3 TRBV7-2 TRBD2 NA TGTGCCAGCAGCTTAGATGCGGGAGGGTCAGATACGCAGTATTTT CASSLDAGGSDTQYF
TRBJ2-1 TRBV18 TRBD2 NA TGTGCCAGCTCGTCTCTAGCGGGGGCCGACAATGAGCAGTTCTTC CASSSLAGADNEQFF
TRBJ2-7 TRBV21-1 NA few TGTGCCAGCAGCAAAGTGAACAGGGGGGACGAGCAGTACTTC CASSKVNRGDEQYF
TRBJ1-1 TRBV5-6 NA NA TGTGCCAGCAGCCCCCGTGCAGTCCTGAACACTGAAGCTTTCTTT CASSPRAVLNTEAFF